This TCR beta chain was found in a study of T cells in Graves' hyperthyroidism and ophthalmopathy. In the study overall: Peripheral blood samples were taken at initial diagnosis, prior to any treatment.

Uncontrolled infection, other autoimmune disease, pregnancy or lactation barred patients from enrollment. It was over 9.5 ml of fresh peripheral blood that supplied the PBMCs. Study-wide points: Blood held most thyroid clonotypes expanded above 0.001 frequency.

The investigators amplified TCR beta CDR3 regions from RNA transcripts. The HTBI set primed first-round TCR CDR3 RT-PCR. TCRdb re-called the multiplex PCR reads with MiXCR, one entry per CDR3 protein. Among around 700,000 distinct CDR3 sequences, 35% were seen once, and the ten largest hold around 29%. The CDR3 loop spans 14 amino acids. The germline V and J ends were trimmed by 6 bases and 1 base, with 7 bases remaining between them. Germline CDR1 is MNHEY and CDR2 is SVGAGI. Of note for this clonotype: Its antigen remains unknown.

The receptor comes from a woman in her 40s with Graves' hyperthyroidism. Sequenced sample: blood. The V call is TRBV6-5, the J call TRBJ1-6; perhaps TRBD1 as D (5 bases). In DNA, the CDR3 is TGTGCCAGCAGCCGGACATCCTATAATTCACCCCTCCACTTT. It translates to CASSRTSYNSPLHF.